One T cell receptor (beta chain) is described in this entry. The antigen is undetermined. Only in-frame clones appear in the TCRdb table, and some are missing; sequencing was by immunoSEQ multiplex PCR. The table lists 2.5 million or so clones, around 90% of them singletons, with more than 0.12% in the top ten. This record comes from a study of shared clonotypes between healthy human individuals. Notes on the study in general: Richness estimates generally favored naive over memory subsets. It was anticipated that sequencing depth would influence how many clonotypes donors shared. Generation probabilities were higher for clonotypes shared across all four sorted-subset donors than for unshared ones. The donor pool, a small one, limited the genetic and exposure-history diversity represented.

Germline values: CDR1 MGHDK, CDR2 SYGVNS. The CDR3 consists of 13 residues. Trimming stripped 6 bases from V and 10 bases from J, with 15 bases between. The TCR comes from a man aged 18 to 29 in good health. The sample taken for sequencing was naive CD4+ T cells sorted from blood. The subset denotes: CD45RA+ positively selected. The chain recombines TRBV25-1 with TRBJ1-4, with D unresolved. The CDR3 protein is CASRDFQKGKLFF. The CDR3 DNA reads TGTGCCAGCAGGGACTTCCAGAAGGGAAAACTGTTTTTT.